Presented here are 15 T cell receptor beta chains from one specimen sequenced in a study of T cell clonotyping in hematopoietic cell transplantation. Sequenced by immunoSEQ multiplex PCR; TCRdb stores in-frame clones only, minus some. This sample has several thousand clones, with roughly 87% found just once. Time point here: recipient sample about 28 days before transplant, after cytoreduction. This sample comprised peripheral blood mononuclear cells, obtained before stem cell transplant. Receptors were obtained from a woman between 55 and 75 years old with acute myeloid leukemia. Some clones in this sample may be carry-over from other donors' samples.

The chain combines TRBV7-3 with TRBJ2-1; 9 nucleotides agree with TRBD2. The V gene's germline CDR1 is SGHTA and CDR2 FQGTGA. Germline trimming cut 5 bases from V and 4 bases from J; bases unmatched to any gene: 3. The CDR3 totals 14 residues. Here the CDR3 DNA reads TGTGCCAGCAGCCGACTAGCGGAGTACAATGAGCAGTTCTTC. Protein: CASSRLAEYNEQFF. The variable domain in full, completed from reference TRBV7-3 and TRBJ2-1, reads GAGVSQTPSNKVTEKGKYVELRCDPISGHTALYWYRQSLGQGPEFLIYFQGTGAADDSGLPNDRFFAVRPEGSVSTLKIQRTERGDSAVYLCASSRLAEYNEQFFGPGTRLTVL.

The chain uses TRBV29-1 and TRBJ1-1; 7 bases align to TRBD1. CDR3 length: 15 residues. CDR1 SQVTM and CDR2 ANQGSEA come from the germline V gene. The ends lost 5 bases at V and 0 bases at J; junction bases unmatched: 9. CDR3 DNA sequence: TGCAGCGTTATAGGGCAGGGGGGTATGAACACTGAAGCTTTCTTT. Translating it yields CSVIGQGGMNTEAFF.

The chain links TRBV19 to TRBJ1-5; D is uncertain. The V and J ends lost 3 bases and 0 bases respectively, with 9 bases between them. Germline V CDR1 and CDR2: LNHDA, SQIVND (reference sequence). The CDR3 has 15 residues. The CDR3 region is CASSISVNSNQPQHF. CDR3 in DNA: TGTGCCAGTAGTATTTCCGTAAATAGCAATCAGCCCCAGCATTTT.

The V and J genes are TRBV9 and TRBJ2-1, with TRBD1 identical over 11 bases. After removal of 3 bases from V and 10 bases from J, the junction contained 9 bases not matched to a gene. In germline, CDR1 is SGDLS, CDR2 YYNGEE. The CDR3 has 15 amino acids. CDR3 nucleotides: TGTGCCAGCAGCGCCAGGACAGGGGGCAGCTACGAGCAGTTCTTC. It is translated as CASSARTGGSYEQFF.

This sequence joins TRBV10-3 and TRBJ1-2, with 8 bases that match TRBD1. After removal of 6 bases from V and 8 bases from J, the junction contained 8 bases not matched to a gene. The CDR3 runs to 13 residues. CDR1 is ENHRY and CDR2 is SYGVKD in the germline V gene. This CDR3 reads CAIRTQGDEGYTF. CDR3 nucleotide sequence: TGTGCCATCAGAACACAGGGGGATGAAGGCTACACCTTC.

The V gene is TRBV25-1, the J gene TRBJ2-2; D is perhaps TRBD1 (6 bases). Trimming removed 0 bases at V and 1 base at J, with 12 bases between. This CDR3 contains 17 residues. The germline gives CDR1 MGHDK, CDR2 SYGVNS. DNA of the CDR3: TGTGCCAGCAGTGAATATCAGGCAGGGGAGAACACCGGGGAGCTGTTTTTT. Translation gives CASSEYQAGENTGELFF.

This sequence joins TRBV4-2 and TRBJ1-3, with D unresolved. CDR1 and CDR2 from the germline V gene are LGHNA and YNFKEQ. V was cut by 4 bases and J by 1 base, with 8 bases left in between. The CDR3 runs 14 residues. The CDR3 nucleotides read TGTGCCAGCAGCCTGGGGATATCTGGAAACACCATATATTTT. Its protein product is CASSLGISGNTIYF.

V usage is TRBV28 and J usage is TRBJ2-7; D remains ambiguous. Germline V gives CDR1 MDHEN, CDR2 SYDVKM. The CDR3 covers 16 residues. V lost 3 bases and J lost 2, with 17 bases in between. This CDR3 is CASSFSVRVTAYEQYF. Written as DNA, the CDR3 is TGTGCCAGCAGTTTTTCGGTACGGGTTACCGCCTACGAGCAGTACTTC.

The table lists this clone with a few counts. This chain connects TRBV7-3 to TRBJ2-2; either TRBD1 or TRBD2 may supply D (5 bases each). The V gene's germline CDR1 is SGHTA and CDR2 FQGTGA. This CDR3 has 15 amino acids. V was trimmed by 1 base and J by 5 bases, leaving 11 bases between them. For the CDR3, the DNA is TGTGCCAGCAGCTTAATGGGGGAACGGACCGGGGAGCTGTTTTTT. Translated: CASSLMGERTGELFF.

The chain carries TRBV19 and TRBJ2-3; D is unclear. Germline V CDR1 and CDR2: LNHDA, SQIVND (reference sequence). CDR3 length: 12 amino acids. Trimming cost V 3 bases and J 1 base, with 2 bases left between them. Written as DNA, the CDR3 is TGTGCCAGTAGTATGGGCACAGATACGCAGTATTTT. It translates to CASSMGTDTQYF.

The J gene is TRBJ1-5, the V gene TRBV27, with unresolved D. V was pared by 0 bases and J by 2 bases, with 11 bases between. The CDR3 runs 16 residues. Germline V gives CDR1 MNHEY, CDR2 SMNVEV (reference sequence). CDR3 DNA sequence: TGTGCCAGCAGTTTATCGTGGGGTAATGGCAATCAGCCCCAGCATTTT. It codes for CASSLSWGNGNQPQHF.

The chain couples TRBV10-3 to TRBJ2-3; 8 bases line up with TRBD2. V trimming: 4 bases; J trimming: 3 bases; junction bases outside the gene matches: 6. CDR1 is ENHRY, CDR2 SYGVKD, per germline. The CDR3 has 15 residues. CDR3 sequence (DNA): TGTGCCATCAGTGGGGATAGCGGGATTACAGATACGCAGTATTTT. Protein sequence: CAISGDSGITDTQYF.

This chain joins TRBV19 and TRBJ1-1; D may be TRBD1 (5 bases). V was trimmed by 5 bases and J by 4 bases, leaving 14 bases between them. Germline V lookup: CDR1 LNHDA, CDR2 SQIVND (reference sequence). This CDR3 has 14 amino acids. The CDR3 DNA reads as TGTGCCAGTAGTCCCTGGGGAGGGGTCACTGAAGCTTTCTTT. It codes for CASSPWGGVTEAFF.

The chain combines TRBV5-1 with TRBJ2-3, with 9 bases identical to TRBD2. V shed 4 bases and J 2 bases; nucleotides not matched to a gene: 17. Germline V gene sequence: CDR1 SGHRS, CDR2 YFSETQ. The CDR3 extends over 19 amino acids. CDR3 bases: TGCGCCAGCAGCCAGAGTGTGGGGACTAGCTATCCCTTCACAGATACGCAGTATTTT. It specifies CASSQSVGTSYPFTDTQYF.

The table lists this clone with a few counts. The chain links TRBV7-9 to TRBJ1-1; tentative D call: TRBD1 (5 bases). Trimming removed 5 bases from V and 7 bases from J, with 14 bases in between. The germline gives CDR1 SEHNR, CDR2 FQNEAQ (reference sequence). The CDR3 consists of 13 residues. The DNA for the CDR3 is TGTGCCAGCAGCGCGACAAACAGGAATGAAGCTTTCTTT. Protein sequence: CASSATNRNEAFF.